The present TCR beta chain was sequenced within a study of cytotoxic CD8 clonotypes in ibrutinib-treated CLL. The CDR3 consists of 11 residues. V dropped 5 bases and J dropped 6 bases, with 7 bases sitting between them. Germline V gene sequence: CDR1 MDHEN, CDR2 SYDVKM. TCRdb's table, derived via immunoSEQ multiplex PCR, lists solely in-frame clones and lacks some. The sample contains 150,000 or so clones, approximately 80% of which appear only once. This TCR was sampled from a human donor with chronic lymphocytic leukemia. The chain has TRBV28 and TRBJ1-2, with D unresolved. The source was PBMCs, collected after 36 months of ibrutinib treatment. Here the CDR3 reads CASSVTDGYTF. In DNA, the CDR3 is TGTGCCAGCAGTGTGACGGATGGCTACACCTTC.